A single T cell receptor beta chain is shown here with its context. The record originates from a study of blood T cell repertoires in COVID-19. TCRdb's table, derived via immunoSEQ multiplex PCR, lists solely in-frame clones and lacks some. This repertoire shows about 59,000 clones, roughly 88% found once; its top ten account for roughly 18%. Unmatched junction bases numbered 8, after V lost 1 base and J lost 8 bases. Per the germline V gene, CDR1 is LGHNT and CDR2 is FRNRAP. CDR3 length: 16 amino acids. The J gene is TRBJ2-2, the V gene TRBV12-5, with 9 nucleotides matching TRBD1. The sequenced material came from peripheral blood. This sequence originates from a woman aged 80 or over with active COVID-19. The CDR3 DNA follows: TGTGCTAGTGGTTTGGACAGGGGGCAAGGGAGTGGGGAGCTGTTTTTT. Translating gives CASGLDRGQGSGELFF.